The sequence of this T cell receptor beta chain was determined in a study of T-cell reconstitution after alpha-beta-depleted transplantation in children. Construction of the TCRbeta library involved unique molecular identifiers. TCRdb re-analysed the PCR reads in MiXCR, keeping a single row per CDR3 protein. The repertoire has fewer than 120,000 distinct CDR3 sequences, about 9.3% of them found once; the top ten carry 8%. With 3 bases removed from V and 7 bases from J, the gap between germline ends came to 11 bases. CDR3 length: 12 amino acids. Germline V gene sequence: CDR1 SGHRS, CDR2 YFSETQ. This clonotype was seen many times.

Sequencing used PBMCs from the stem cell graft donor, obtained from the stem cell graft. The origin of this receptor is a human donor who donated a stem cell graft to a child with acute lymphoblastic leukemia. V and J are TRBV5-1 and TRBJ2-7; tentative D call: TRBD1 (5 bases). The CDR3 nucleotides read TGCGCCAGCAGCTCCCAGGGTTGGGAGCAGTACTTC. This gives the protein CASSSQGWEQYF. The whole variable domain, filled in from reference TRBV5-1 and TRBJ2-7, reads KAGVTQTPRYLIKTRGQQVTLSCSPISGHRSVSWYQQTPGQGLQFLFEYFSETQRNKGNFPGRFSGRQFSNSRSEMNVSTLELGDSALYLCASSSQGWEQYFGPGTRLTVT.